This record covers a single TCR beta chain. The antigen is unknown. Trimming removed 2 bases at V and 13 bases at J, with 18 bases between. The V gene's germline CDR1 is WNHNN and CDR2 SYGVQD (reference sequence). CDR3 length: 14 amino acids. The entry originates in a study of T cells in localized non-small cell lung cancer. Study-wide results and caveats: The highest T cell clonality was in uninvolved adjacent lung, above tumor. The study linked higher blood T cell density to longer overall survival.

This table comes from immunoSEQ multiplex PCR, and its TCRdb copy is limited to in-frame clones, with some not included. The sample lists 78,000 or so clones; 70% to 90% were seen once. Source: peripheral blood, taken before any cancer treatment. This rearrangement joins TRBV10-1 to TRBJ2-1; perhaps TRBD2 as D (6 bases). The sequence derives from a man aged 40 to 75 with stage I lung adenocarcinoma. CDR3 protein: CASSEAIAGIGQFF. The CDR3, as DNA: TGCGCCAGCAGTGAGGCTATTGCGGGGATAGGACAGTTCTTC.